The rows below give T cell receptor beta chains drawn from one sample of a study of cytomegalovirus exposure and HLA in healthy donors. TCRdb's table, derived via immunoSEQ multiplex PCR, lists solely in-frame clones and lacks some. The table has 120,000 to 150,000 clones, roughly 80% seen once. The sample taken for sequencing was PBMCs. Receptor source: a woman aged 45-59 years in good health and CMV-seronegative. Both conserved end residues are part of each CDR3. Each record gives: D gene, J gene, V gene, clone size, CDR3 DNA, CDR3 protein. D genes are given only for firm matches. Rows give clone size only sometimes, using once, few, many, or a class for an expanded clone.

NA TRBJ1-5 TRBV2 NA TGTGCCAGCAGTATCGACAGACAGCCCCAGCATTTT CASSIDRQPQHF
TRBD1 TRBJ1-5 TRBV30 once TGTGCCTGGAGTGTACAGACAGGGACTCAGCCCCAGCATTTT CAWSVQTGTQPQHF
TRBD2 TRBJ2-7 TRBV5-1 NA TGCGCCAGCAGCCTATCGGGACTTAGCGGGTACGAGCAGTACTTC CASSLSGLSGYEQYF
TRBD1 TRBJ2-2 TRBV5-1 NA TGCGCCAGCAGCTTGTCTGGGACAGGGAATCCCGGGGAGCTGTTTTTT CASSLSGTGNPGELFF
NA TRBJ1-1 TRBV19 NA TGTGCCAGTAGTATCCTCCTGAACACTGAAGCTTTCTTT CASSILLNTEAFF
NA TRBJ1-2 TRBV18 NA TGTGCCAGCTCACCTCCAACAGTTAACTATGGCTACACCTTC CASSPPTVNYGYTF
NA TRBJ1-2 TRBV29-1 NA TGCAGCGTTAGGCAGGGCGATCATGGCTACACCTTC CSVRQGDHGYTF
NA TRBJ1-5 TRBV19 NA TGTGCCAGTAGTATCCAAACTAATAGCAATCAGCCCCAGCATTTT CASSIQTNSNQPQHF
TRBD1 TRBJ1-4 TRBV4-1 few TGCGCCAGCAGCCAAGGGGACAGGGGGCGCGGTGAAAAACTGTTTTTT CASSQGDRGRGEKLFF
NA TRBJ1-2 TRBV7-9 NA TGTGCCAGCAGCCCTTCGACAGCAGGCTATGGCTACACCTTC CASSPSTAGYGYTF
NA TRBJ1-1 TRBV12-5 NA TGTGCTAGTGTGGGGGGGGCATCTCACACTGAAGCTTTCTTT CASVGGASHTEAFF
NA TRBJ1-1 TRBV11-2 NA TGTGCCAGCAGGAGAACAGAGGGCACTGAAGCTTTCTTT CASRRTEGTEAFF
TRBD1 TRBJ1-6 TRBV5-6 NA TGTGCCAGCAGCTTGGCCGGGACAGGGAACTCACCCCTCCACTTT CASSLAGTGNSPLHF
TRBD2 TRBJ2-5 TRBV6-1 NA TGTGCCAGCAGTGAATGGATGGGGGGGGTACAAGAGACCCAGTACTTC CASSEWMGGVQETQYF
NA TRBJ2-7 TRBV4-1 NA TGCGCCAGCAGCCAAACCGGGACTTCCAGCTTCGAGCAGTACTTC CASSQTGTSSFEQYF
TRBD2 TRBJ2-7 TRBV7-2 NA TGTGCCAGCGAGGGCGGGGGGGCACTCTACGAGCAGTACTTC CASEGGGALYEQYF
NA TRBJ2-2 TRBV7-8 NA TGTGCCAGCAGCTTAGCCTCAGGGGTGGGGTTCGCCGGGGAGCTGTTTTTT CASSLASGVGFAGELFF
TRBD1 TRBJ1-6 TRBV19 few TGTGCCAGTAGAGGGGACAGCCGGTCACCCCTCCACTTT CASRGDSRSPLHF
TRBD1 TRBJ2-2 TRBV5-1 NA TGCGCCAGCAGCTTGGAGGGGGCGTCGAACACCGGGGAGCTGTTTTTT CASSLEGASNTGELFF
TRBD2 TRBJ2-1 TRBV5-4 NA TGTGCCAGCAGCCGGGGACTAGCGGGGGGGTCATCCTACAATGAGCAGTTCTTC CASSRGLAGGSSYNEQFF
NA TRBJ2-1 TRBV5-1 once TGCGCCAGCAGCTTGGAAGCGGAGCCGCAGTTCTTC CASSLEAEPQFF
NA TRBJ2-7 TRBV5-1 NA TGCGCCAGCAGACTGACAGGCAACTACGAGCAGTACTTC CASRLTGNYEQYF
NA TRBJ1-5 TRBV6-1 NA TGTGCCAGCAGTGAAGGGGGGCAGGGGTCACAGCCCCAGCATTTT CASSEGGQGSQPQHF
NA TRBJ2-5 TRBV5-6 few TGTGCCAGCAGCTTGGGCCCCGTTCTACAAGAGACCCAGTACTTC CASSLGPVLQETQYF
TRBD1 TRBJ2-7 TRBV6-5 NA TGTGCCAGCAGTTACTCATGGACAGGGAACTACGAGCAGTACTTC CASSYSWTGNYEQYF
NA TRBJ2-5 TRBV2 NA TGTGCCAGCAGTGAAAACAGGGTCTACCAAGAGACCCAGTACTTC CASSENRVYQETQYF